This TCR beta chain comes out of a study of T cell responses to AZD1222 COVID-19 vaccine. Turning to the study itself: Second doses that came at about 4 or about 12 weeks were put together.

V gave up 5 bases and J gave up 4 bases, with 17 bases separating them. CDR1 SGHVS and CDR2 FNYEAQ come from the germline V gene. The CDR3 extends over 16 amino acids. Study-wide findings and caveats: There were mostly white British donors and more females than males, and clonal diversity was possibly underestimated.

Remarks on this clone: Its matching antigen is unknown.

Produced via immunoSEQ multiplex PCR; TCRdb's table is partial and in-frame only. The sample has approximately 60,000 clones; roughly 80% are singletons. The material sequenced was peripheral blood, taken on day 0 of AZD1222 vaccination. This TCR came from an adult in good health. The chain links TRBV7-6 to TRBJ1-4; D uncertain. This CDR3 reads CASSILRAALNEKLFF. CDR3 bases: TGTGCCAGCAGCATCCTAAGGGCAGCCCTTAATGAAAAACTGTTTTTT.